A selection of T cell receptor beta chains follows, all from one sample in a study of human T cells and chemical hapten exposure. TCRdb recomputed calls from the 5' RACE reads with MiXCR, one row per CDR3 protein. This sample has approximately 140,000 distinct CDR3 sequences, with around 4% found just once. Receptor source: a female donor in good health. The CDR3 runs from the conserved cysteine through the conserved F or W. Fields, in order: V gene, J gene, D gene, clone size, CDR3 protein, CDR3 DNA. A D gene is named only where the DNA matches it firmly. Part of the rows lack a size; the others show once, few, many or a class for expanded clones.

v_gene: TRBV5-1; j_gene: TRBJ1-3; d_gene: -; abundance: many; CDR3aa: CASNEGLAGNTIYF; CDR3nt: TGCGCCAGCAATGAGGGGTTGGCTGGAAACACCATATATTTT
v_gene: TRBV12-3/TRBV12-4; j_gene: TRBJ2-1; d_gene: TRBD2; abundance: once; CDR3aa: CATSPSGSSYNEQFF; CDR3nt: TGTGCCACCAGTCCGAGCGGGAGCTCCTACAATGAGCAGTTCTTC
v_gene: TRBV28; j_gene: TRBJ2-3; d_gene: TRBD1; abundance: many; CDR3aa: CASSNRGSTDTQYF; CDR3nt: TGTGCCAGCAGTAACAGGGGGAGCACAGATACGCAGTATTTT
v_gene: TRBV12-3/TRBV12-4; j_gene: TRBJ1-4; d_gene: -; abundance: many; CDR3aa: CASSLALINEKLFF; CDR3nt: TGTGCCAGCAGTTTAGCGCTAATTAATGAAAAACTGTTTTTT
v_gene: TRBV4-2; j_gene: TRBJ1-1; d_gene: -; abundance: many; CDR3aa: CASSRDRLNTEAFF; CDR3nt: TGTGCCAGCAGCCGAGACAGGCTGAACACTGAAGCTTTCTTT
v_gene: TRBV28; j_gene: TRBJ2-1; d_gene: -; abundance: many; CDR3aa: CASSPDSNNEQFF; CDR3nt: TGTGCCAGCAGCCCGGACAGTAACAATGAGCAGTTCTTC
v_gene: TRBV4-1; j_gene: TRBJ2-2; d_gene: -; abundance: many; CDR3aa: CASSLFGNSGGELFF; CDR3nt: TGCGCCAGCAGCCTGTTTGGAAACTCGGGCGGGGAGCTGTTTTTT
v_gene: TRBV2; j_gene: TRBJ2-3; d_gene: TRBD2; abundance: many; CDR3aa: CASGLAGVTDTQYF; CDR3nt: TGTGCCAGCGGGCTAGCGGGGGTGACAGATACGCAGTATTTT
v_gene: TRBV9; j_gene: TRBJ2-3; d_gene: -; abundance: many; CDR3aa: CASSVGRATDTQYF; CDR3nt: TGTGCCAGCAGCGTAGGGAGGGCCACAGATACGCAGTATTTT
v_gene: TRBV4-2; j_gene: TRBJ1-1; d_gene: -; abundance: many; CDR3aa: CASRDQLNTEAFF; CDR3nt: TGTGCCAGCAGGGATCAACTGAACACTGAAGCTTTCTTT
v_gene: TRBV6-4; j_gene: TRBJ2-6; d_gene: TRBD2; abundance: many; CDR3aa: CASSDSGGSGANVLTF; CDR3nt: TGTGCCAGCAGTGACTCGGGAGGGTCGGGGGCCAACGTCCTGACTTTC
v_gene: TRBV3-1; j_gene: TRBJ2-7; d_gene: TRBD2; abundance: few; CDR3aa: CASSDLADCTYEQYF; CDR3nt: TGTGCCAGCAGCGACCTAGCGGATTGCACCTACGAGCAGTACTTC
v_gene: TRBV19; j_gene: TRBJ1-2; d_gene: TRBD1; abundance: many; CDR3aa: CASREGAGRYPTNYGYTF; CDR3nt: TGTGCCAGTCGCGAGGGGGCAGGTCGCTATCCCACTAACTATGGCTACACCTTC
v_gene: TRBV7-3; j_gene: TRBJ1-5; d_gene: -; abundance: many; CDR3aa: CASSLSGPSGERSGQPQHF; CDR3nt: TGTGCCAGCAGCTTATCGGGTCCGTCCGGCGAACGATCGGGTCAGCCCCAGCATTTT
v_gene: TRBV7-8; j_gene: TRBJ2-7; d_gene: TRBD1; abundance: many; CDR3aa: CASSLARGQREQYF; CDR3nt: TGTGCCAGCAGCTTAGCCAGGGGGCAGAGGGAGCAGTACTTC
v_gene: TRBV7-2; j_gene: TRBJ1-3; d_gene: -; abundance: few; CDR3aa: CASSSTYTIYF; CDR3nt: TGTGCCAGCAGCTCTACATACACCATATATTTT
v_gene: TRBV6-5; j_gene: TRBJ1-1; d_gene: TRBD1; abundance: many; CDR3aa: CATGGVGMNTEAFF; CDR3nt: TGTGCCACAGGGGGGGTAGGGATGAACACTGAAGCTTTCTTT
v_gene: TRBV30; j_gene: TRBJ1-1; d_gene: -; abundance: many; CDR3aa: CAWSVQGNTEAFF; CDR3nt: TGTGCCTGGAGTGTACAGGGGAACACTGAAGCTTTCTTT
v_gene: TRBV18; j_gene: TRBJ2-3; d_gene: -; abundance: many; CDR3aa: CASSPRPGDTQYF; CDR3nt: TGTGCCAGCTCACCCCGTCCGGGAGATACGCAGTATTTT
v_gene: TRBV6-5; j_gene: TRBJ1-1; d_gene: -; abundance: few; CDR3aa: CASSYLRDTEAFF; CDR3nt: TGTGCCAGCAGTTATCTCCGCGACACTGAAGCTTTCTTT
v_gene: TRBV14; j_gene: TRBJ2-3; d_gene: -; abundance: many; CDR3aa: CASSQGGFPMVDTQYF; CDR3nt: TGTGCCAGCAGCCAAGGGGGCTTTCCAATGGTGGATACGCAGTATTTT
v_gene: TRBV29-1; j_gene: TRBJ1-3; d_gene: -; abundance: many; CDR3aa: CSVSGSGNTIYF; CDR3nt: TGCAGCGTCTCAGGGTCAGGAAACACCATATATTTT
v_gene: TRBV6-2/TRBV6-3; j_gene: TRBJ1-6; d_gene: -; abundance: -; CDR3aa: CASSYSPRTDAPLHF; CDR3nt: TGTGCCAGCAGTTACTCCCCTCGAACGGATGCACCCCTCCACTTT
v_gene: TRBV5-1; j_gene: TRBJ2-2; d_gene: -; abundance: few; CDR3aa: CASSLGGGVRVEELFF; CDR3nt: TGCGCCAGCAGCTTGGGTGGCGGAGTCCGGGTGGAGGAGCTGTTTTTT
v_gene: TRBV20-1; j_gene: TRBJ1-1; d_gene: -; abundance: many; CDR3aa: CSAPQSYTEAFF; CDR3nt: TGCAGCGCGCCCCAGTCCTACACTGAAGCTTTCTTT
v_gene: TRBV5-4; j_gene: TRBJ2-7; d_gene: TRBD2; abundance: -; CDR3aa: CASSFTSGGAPEQYF; CDR3nt: TGTGCCAGCAGCTTCACTAGCGGGGGGGCACCCGAGCAGTACTTC
v_gene: TRBV5-1; j_gene: TRBJ2-1; d_gene: -; abundance: many; CDR3aa: CASSLAQLRWYNEQFF; CDR3nt: TGCGCCAGCAGCTTGGCCCAGCTCCGGTGGTACAATGAGCAGTTCTTC
v_gene: TRBV7-9; j_gene: TRBJ1-1; d_gene: -; abundance: -; CDR3aa: CASSLVLDTEAFF; CDR3nt: TGTGCCAGCAGCTTAGTTCTGGACACTGAAGCTTTCTTT
v_gene: TRBV20-1; j_gene: TRBJ2-1; d_gene: -; abundance: many; CDR3aa: CSASLVDAGAQFF; CDR3nt: TGCAGTGCTAGTTTGGTAGATGCGGGGGCCCAGTTCTTC
v_gene: TRBV12-3/TRBV12-4; j_gene: TRBJ1-6; d_gene: -; abundance: many; CDR3aa: CASSGLRGNSPLHF; CDR3nt: TGTGCCAGCAGTGGGTTGAGGGGGAATTCACCCCTCCACTTT
v_gene: TRBV6-4; j_gene: TRBJ2-6; d_gene: -; abundance: -; CDR3aa: CASSDQGNVLTF; CDR3nt: TGTGCCAGCAGTGACCAGGGCAACGTCCTGACTTTC
v_gene: TRBV24-1; j_gene: TRBJ2-3; d_gene: TRBD1; abundance: few; CDR3aa: CATSDLRLGQEGRTDTQYF; CDR3nt: TGTGCCACCAGTGATTTGCGCTTGGGACAGGAGGGGCGCACAGATACGCAGTATTTT
v_gene: TRBV19; j_gene: TRBJ1-2; d_gene: -; abundance: few; CDR3aa: CASADRPAGDTF; CDR3nt: TGTGCCAGTGCAGACAGGCCGGCGGGCGACACCTTC
v_gene: TRBV11-2; j_gene: TRBJ2-1; d_gene: -; abundance: -; CDR3aa: CASSLLTGEANEQFF; CDR3nt: TGTGCCAGCAGCTTATTAACAGGTGAAGCCAATGAGCAGTTCTTC
v_gene: TRBV12-3/TRBV12-4; j_gene: TRBJ2-2; d_gene: -; abundance: -; CDR3aa: CASKPDMGCFGELFF; CDR3nt: TGTGCCAGCAAGCCGGACATGGGGTGTTTCGGGGAGCTGTTTTTT
v_gene: TRBV20-1; j_gene: TRBJ1-1; d_gene: -; abundance: few; CDR3aa: CSATFGNTEAFF; CDR3nt: TGCAGTGCTACATTCGGGAACACTGAAGCTTTCTTT
v_gene: TRBV30; j_gene: TRBJ1-5; d_gene: -; abundance: many; CDR3aa: CAWARDPGQQPQHF; CDR3nt: TGTGCCTGGGCCCGGGACCCAGGTCAACAGCCCCAGCATTTT
v_gene: TRBV6-4; j_gene: TRBJ2-1; d_gene: TRBD2; abundance: many; CDR3aa: CASRATSGGPTGLFF; CDR3nt: TGTGCCAGCAGGGCTACTAGCGGGGGGCCAACCGGGCTGTTCTTC
v_gene: TRBV6-2/TRBV6-3; j_gene: TRBJ2-2; d_gene: TRBD1; abundance: -; CDR3aa: CASSFMGQKTGELFF; CDR3nt: TGTGCCAGCAGTTTCATGGGACAGAAAACCGGGGAGCTGTTTTTT
v_gene: TRBV18; j_gene: TRBJ1-1; d_gene: -; abundance: many; CDR3aa: CASSLSGADTEAFF; CDR3nt: TGTGCCAGCTCACTGTCTGGGGCTGACACTGAAGCTTTCTTT
v_gene: TRBV20-1; j_gene: TRBJ2-3; d_gene: TRBD2; abundance: many; CDR3aa: CSAERTSGRTDTQYF; CDR3nt: TGCAGTGCTGAAAGGACTAGCGGGCGCACAGATACGCAGTATTTT
v_gene: TRBV7-2; j_gene: TRBJ2-1; d_gene: TRBD2; abundance: many; CDR3aa: CASSAGGFVHNEQFF; CDR3nt: TGTGCCAGCAGTGCGGGGGGGTTCGTCCACAATGAGCAGTTCTTC
v_gene: TRBV7-2; j_gene: TRBJ1-2; d_gene: TRBD1; abundance: many; CDR3aa: CASSLVKTGGYGYTF; CDR3nt: TGTGCCAGCAGCTTAGTGAAGACAGGGGGCTATGGCTACACCTTC
v_gene: TRBV9; j_gene: TRBJ2-3; d_gene: -; abundance: many; CDR3aa: CASSVAQGDHTDTQYF; CDR3nt: TGTGCCAGCAGCGTAGCCCAGGGCGACCACACAGATACGCAGTATTTT
v_gene: TRBV7-8; j_gene: TRBJ2-7; d_gene: -; abundance: few; CDR3aa: CASSPPLRSGGVRQYF; CDR3nt: TGTGCCAGCAGCCCCCCACTCCGGAGTGGCGGGGTAAGGCAGTACTTC
v_gene: TRBV19; j_gene: TRBJ2-1; d_gene: -; abundance: many; CDR3aa: CASSSWGGSNNEQFF; CDR3nt: TGTGCCAGTAGTAGTTGGGGTGGATCCAACAATGAGCAGTTCTTC
v_gene: TRBV7-2; j_gene: TRBJ1-1; d_gene: -; abundance: medium-sized; CDR3aa: CASSLWGYNEAFF; CDR3nt: TGTGCCAGCAGCTTATGGGGGTATAATGAAGCTTTCTTT
v_gene: TRBV5-1; j_gene: TRBJ2-6; d_gene: -; abundance: many; CDR3aa: CASSLEFGSFSGANVLTF; CDR3nt: TGCGCCAGCAGCTTGGAATTTGGGTCCTTCTCTGGGGCCAACGTCCTGACTTTC
v_gene: TRBV20-1; j_gene: TRBJ2-3; d_gene: TRBD2; abundance: many; CDR3aa: CSVLAGGSTDTQYF; CDR3nt: TGCAGTGTTCTAGCGGGGGGGAGCACAGATACGCAGTATTTT
v_gene: TRBV12-5; j_gene: TRBJ2-2; d_gene: TRBD2; abundance: many; CDR3aa: CASGLASGGDYTGELFF; CDR3nt: TGTGCTAGTGGTTTGGCTAGCGGGGGGGACTACACCGGGGAGCTGTTTTTT